The rows below give T cell receptor beta chains drawn from one sample of a study of shared clonotypes between healthy human individuals. Generated by immunoSEQ multiplex PCR, the TCRdb table keeps only in-frame clones and is missing some. The sample records approximately 100,000 clones, 68% being singletons. The sample consisted of memory CD8+ T cells sorted from blood. These receptors all come from a woman in her twenties or thirties in good health. Each CDR3 is given with its conserved first and last residue. The D gene is left open where the match is weak. Rows may omit the clone size; those that give it use once, few, many or a size class.

D	V	J	size	DNA	CDR3
-	TRBV10-3	TRBJ2-7	-	TGTGCCTCAGCCGATCCGGGCAGAAGCTCCTACGAGCAGTACTTC	CASADPGRSSYEQYF
-	TRBV10-2	TRBJ1-1	-	TGCGCCAGCCATCCCGGGGCCACTGAAGCTTTCTTT	CASHPGATEAFF
-	TRBV29-1	TRBJ2-7	-	TGCAGCGTTGAAGGTCACAGCGGTAGATACGAGCAGTACTTC	CSVEGHSGRYEQYF
TRBD1	TRBV28	TRBJ1-5	-	TGTGCCAGCAGTACCACTCGACAGGGGAGCAATCAGCCCCAGCATTTT	CASSTTRQGSNQPQHF
-	TRBV25-1	TRBJ1-5	-	TGTGCCAGCAGCAACAGGGAGGGTCAGCCCCAGCATTTT	CASSNREGQPQHF
TRBD1	TRBV2	TRBJ1-5	-	TGTGCCAGCAGGGCGCCGGGACAGTATCAGCCCCAGCATTTT	CASRAPGQYQPQHF
-	TRBV28	TRBJ1-2	-	TGTGCCAGCAGTAACACCGGCGACGGTAACTATGGCTACACCTTC	CASSNTGDGNYGYTF
-	TRBV7-9	TRBJ2-2	medium-sized	TGTGCCACCCGACCCACTACGAACACCGGGGAGCTGTTTTTT	CATRPTTNTGELFF
TRBD1	TRBV7-6	TRBJ2-1	-	TGTGCCAGCAGCCCGTCTCCGGGACAGGGTCCAAATGAGCAGTTCTTC	CASSPSPGQGPNEQFF
-	TRBV18	TRBJ2-5	-	TGTGCCAGCTCACCCTGTGAGACCCAGTACTTC	CASSPCETQYF
-	TRBV28	TRBJ1-2	once	TGTGCCAGCACCAGGGGTTCGGCAGGGCTTCTTGGCTACACCTTC	CASTRGSAGLLGYTF
-	TRBV5-1	TRBJ2-6	once	TGCGCCAGCAGCGCGGAGACCCCTACGGCTGGGGCCAACGTCCTGACTTTC	CASSAETPTAGANVLTF
-	TRBV7-9	TRBJ2-1	-	TGTGCCAGCAGCTCAGGGGGGGTATCGAGAACCTACAATGAGCAGTTCTTC	CASSSGGVSRTYNEQFF
TRBD2	TRBV25-1	TRBJ2-5	once	TGTGCCAGCAGTGTCCCCTCGGGACTAGTTGGAGAGACCCAGTACTTC	CASSVPSGLVGETQYF
TRBD1	TRBV4-1	TRBJ2-4	-	TGCGCCAGCAGCCAAGTCCCGGGACAGGGGGTTGTCATTCAGTACTTC	CASSQVPGQGVVIQYF
-	TRBV4-1	TRBJ2-5	-	TGCGCCAGCAGCCAACCTGGGGGTGGACAGCAAGAGACCCAGTACTTC	CASSQPGGGQQETQYF
TRBD2	TRBV10-1	TRBJ2-7	-	TGCGCCAGCAGTGAAAGGACTAGCGGCCTTTACGAGCAGTACTTC	CASSERTSGLYEQYF
TRBD2	TRBV27	TRBJ2-7	-	TGTGCCAGCAGTTTAGGGGCTAGCGGGTACGAGCAGTACTTC	CASSLGASGYEQYF
-	TRBV11-2	TRBJ1-2	many	TGTGCCAGCAGCTTAGGCAGGTCCCATGGCTACACCTTC	CASSLGRSHGYTF
-	TRBV10-2	TRBJ2-2	-	TGCGCCAGCAGTCGTCACGGGACGGGAGAACCCGGGGAGCTGTTTTTT	CASSRHGTGEPGELFF
-	TRBV7-9	TRBJ1-6	-	TGTGCCAGCAGTCCCGGGACATCGGCAGACAATTCACCCCTCCACTTT	CASSPGTSADNSPLHF
TRBD2	TRBV27	TRBJ2-1	-	TGTGCCAGCAGTCCCGGACTAGCGGGACCTAATGAGCAGTTCTTC	CASSPGLAGPNEQFF
-	TRBV6-1	TRBJ1-5	many	TGTGCCAGCAGCGAAGATTGGGAAAATCAGCCCCAGCATTTT	CASSEDWENQPQHF
-	TRBV7-9	TRBJ2-7	-	TGTGCCAGCAGCTTATCCTACGAGCAGTACTTC	CASSLSYEQYF
TRBD1	TRBV6-5	TRBJ2-1	-	TGTGCCAGCAGTAATCAGGGGGAGTCCTACAATGAGCAGTTCTTC	CASSNQGESYNEQFF
TRBD2	TRBV10-2	TRBJ2-3	-	TGCGCCAGCAGTGCGGGACTAGCGGGAGTGAGCACAGATACGCAGTATTTT	CASSAGLAGVSTDTQYF
TRBD2	TRBV4-2	TRBJ2-5	many	TGTGCCAGCAGCCAAGCCCACAGGACGGGAGGGGAGACCCAGTACTTC	CASSQAHRTGGETQYF
-	TRBV27	TRBJ2-5	few	TGTGCCAGCAGTTCAAACCCGTACCAAGAGACCCAGTACTTC	CASSSNPYQETQYF
TRBD2	TRBV13	TRBJ2-1	few	TGTGCCAGCAGCTTAATAGCGGGAGAAGACAATGAGCAGTTCTTC	CASSLIAGEDNEQFF
-	TRBV7-6	TRBJ2-7	-	TGTGCCAGCAGACCTACACCTTTAGACGAGCAGTACTTC	CASRPTPLDEQYF
-	TRBV6-1	TRBJ2-2	many	TGTGCCAGCAGTGTTGCATTAGCGGCAGAGTCTGGGGAGCTGTTTTTT	CASSVALAAESGELFF
-	TRBV10-3	TRBJ1-3	-	TGTGCCATCAGTGACGGTTGGGAAAAAGAGAGCTCTGGAAACACCATATATTTT	CAISDGWEKESSGNTIYF
TRBD1	TRBV15	TRBJ2-1	-	TGTGCCACCAGGGAACAGGGGGTTTTAAGAGGTTCCTACAATGAGCAGTTCTTC	CATREQGVLRGSYNEQFF
-	TRBV7-1	TRBJ2-7	-	TGTGCCAGCAGCCGTCGACTGAGTGCGGAGCAGTACTTC	CASSRRLSAEQYF
TRBD2	TRBV7-6	TRBJ2-1	-	TGTGCCAGCAGCGCAACTAGCGTAGAGCAGTTCTTC	CASSATSVEQFF
TRBD1	TRBV5-1	TRBJ2-2	many	TGCGCCAGCCGCGTCACAGGGGCCACCGGGGAGCTGTTTTTT	CASRVTGATGELFF
-	TRBV19	TRBJ1-3	-	TGTGCCAGTAGTGGCCTTGGGACCGACGGAAACACCATATATTTT	CASSGLGTDGNTIYF
-	TRBV2	TRBJ1-5	-	-	CASRISVAVTNQPQHF
-	TRBV6-5	TRBJ1-2	-	TGTGCCAGCAGGAACCGGGACGGGAACTTCTATGGCTACACCTTC	CASRNRDGNFYGYTF
TRBD2	TRBV11-2	TRBJ2-5	-	TGTGCCAGCAGCTCCAGGACTAGCGGAAACCAAGAGACCCAGTACTTC	CASSSRTSGNQETQYF
TRBD2	TRBV28	TRBJ2-5	many	TGTGCCAGCAGTTTAGGGGTAATGACTAGCGGGAGGGGGCAGACCCAGTACTTC	CASSLGVMTSGRGQTQYF
-	TRBV28	TRBJ1-1	-	TGTGCCAGCAGGGACCCCTGGGGTAAGAACACTGAAGCTTTCTTT	CASRDPWGKNTEAFF
TRBD2	TRBV7-9	TRBJ2-2	many	TGTGCCAGCAGCTTCCCAAGACTAGCGGGAGGGGTCGGGGAGCTGTTTTTT	CASSFPRLAGGVGELFF
-	TRBV6-1	TRBJ1-1	-	TGTGCCAGCAGTGAGGGGTCGACGACGGCTTTCTTT	CASSEGSTTAFF
-	TRBV9	TRBJ1-4	-	TGTGCCAGCAGCCCAACAACAAGGATTAATGAAAAACTGTTTTTT	CASSPTTRINEKLFF
-	TRBV5-4	TRBJ2-2	many	TGTGCCAGCAGCGCCGGCTGGTCTGGCGGGGAGCTGTTTTTT	CASSAGWSGGELFF
-	TRBV4-1	TRBJ1-2	-	TGCGCCAGCAGCCGGGGGCCGACCGGGAGCAACTATGGCTACACCTTC	CASSRGPTGSNYGYTF
TRBD1	TRBV28	TRBJ2-3	-	TGTGCCAGCAGTTTAATCGGACAGGACTTTGGTACGCAGTATTTT	CASSLIGQDFGTQYF
-	TRBV6-5	TRBJ1-4	-	TGTGCCAGCAGCCTCGCCCCTCACGGGAGTGAAAAACTGTTTTTT	CASSLAPHGSEKLFF
TRBD2	TRBV5-8	TRBJ2-1	-	TGTGCCAGCAGCTACGGACTAGCGGGAATTAGGGAGCAGTTCTTC	CASSYGLAGIREQFF